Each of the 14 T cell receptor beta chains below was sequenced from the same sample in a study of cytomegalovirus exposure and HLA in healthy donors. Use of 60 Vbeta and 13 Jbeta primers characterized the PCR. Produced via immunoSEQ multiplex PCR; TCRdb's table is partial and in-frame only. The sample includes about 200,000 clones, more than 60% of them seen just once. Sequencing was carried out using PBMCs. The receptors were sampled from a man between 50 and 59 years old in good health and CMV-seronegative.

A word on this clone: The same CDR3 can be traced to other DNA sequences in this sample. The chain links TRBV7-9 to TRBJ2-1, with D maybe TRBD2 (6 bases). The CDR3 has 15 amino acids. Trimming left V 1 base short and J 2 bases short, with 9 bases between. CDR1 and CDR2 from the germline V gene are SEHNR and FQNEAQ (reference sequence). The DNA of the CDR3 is TGTGCCAGCAGCTTAGGGGGGGTGCCCTACAATGAGCAGTTCTTC. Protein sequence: CASSLGGVPYNEQFF.

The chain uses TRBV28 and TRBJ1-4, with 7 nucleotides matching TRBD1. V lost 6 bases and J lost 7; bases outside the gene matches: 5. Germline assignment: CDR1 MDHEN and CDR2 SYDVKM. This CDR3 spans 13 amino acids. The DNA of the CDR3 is TGTGCCAGCAGGGTGACAGGGAGTGAAAAACTGTTTTTT. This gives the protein CASRVTGSEKLFF.

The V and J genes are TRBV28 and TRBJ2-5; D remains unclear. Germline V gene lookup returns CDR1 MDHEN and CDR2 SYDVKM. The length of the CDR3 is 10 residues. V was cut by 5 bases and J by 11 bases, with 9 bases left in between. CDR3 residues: CASSRQAQYF. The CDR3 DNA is TGTGCCAGCAGTAGACAAGCTCAGTACTTC.

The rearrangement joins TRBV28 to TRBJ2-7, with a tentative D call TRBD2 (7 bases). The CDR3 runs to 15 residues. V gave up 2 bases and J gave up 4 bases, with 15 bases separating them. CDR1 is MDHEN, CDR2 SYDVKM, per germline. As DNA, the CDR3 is TGTGCCAGCAGTTTAACGGGGGGCGTAGGTTACGAGCAGTACTTC. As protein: CASSLTGGVGYEQYF. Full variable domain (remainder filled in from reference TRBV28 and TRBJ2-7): DVKVTQSSRYLVKRTGEKVFLECVQDMDHENMFWYRQDPGLGLRLIYFSYDVKMKEKGDIPEGYSVSREKKERFSLILESASTNQTSMYLCASSLTGGVGYEQYFGPGTRLTVT.

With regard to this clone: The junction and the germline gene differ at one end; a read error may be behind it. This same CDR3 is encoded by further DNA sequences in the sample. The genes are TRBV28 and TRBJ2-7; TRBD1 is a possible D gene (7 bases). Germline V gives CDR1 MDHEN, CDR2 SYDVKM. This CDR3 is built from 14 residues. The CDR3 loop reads CASSLAGQTYEQYF. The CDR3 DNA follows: TGCGCCAGCAGTTTGGCGGGACAGACCTACGAGCAGTACTTC.

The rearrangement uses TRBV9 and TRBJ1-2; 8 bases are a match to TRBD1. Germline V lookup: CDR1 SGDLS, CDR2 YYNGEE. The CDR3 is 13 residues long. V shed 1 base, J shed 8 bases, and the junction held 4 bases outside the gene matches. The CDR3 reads CASSVQGASGYTF. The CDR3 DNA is TGTGCCAGCAGCGTACAGGGGGCGAGCGGCTACACCTTC.

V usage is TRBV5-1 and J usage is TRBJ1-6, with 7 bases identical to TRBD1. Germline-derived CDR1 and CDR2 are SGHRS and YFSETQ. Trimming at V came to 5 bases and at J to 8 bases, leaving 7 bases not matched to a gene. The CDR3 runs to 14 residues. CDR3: CASSLYGTDSPLHF. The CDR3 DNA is TGCGCCAGCAGTCTATACGGGACAGATTCACCCCTCCACTTT.

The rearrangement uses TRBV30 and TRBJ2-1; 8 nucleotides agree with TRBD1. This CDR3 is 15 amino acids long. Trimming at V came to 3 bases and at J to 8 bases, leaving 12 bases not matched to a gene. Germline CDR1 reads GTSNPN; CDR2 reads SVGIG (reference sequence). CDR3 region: CAWSPGTGILDEQFF. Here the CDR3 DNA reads TGTGCCTGGAGCCCCGGGACAGGTATTCTCGATGAGCAGTTCTTC.

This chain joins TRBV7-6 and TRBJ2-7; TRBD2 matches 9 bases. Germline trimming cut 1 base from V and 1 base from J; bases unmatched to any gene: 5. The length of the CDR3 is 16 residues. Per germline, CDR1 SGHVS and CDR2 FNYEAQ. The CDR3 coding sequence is TGTGCCAGCAGCTTAGGTAGCGGGAGCGCATCCTACGAGCAGTACTTC. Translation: CASSLGSGSASYEQYF.

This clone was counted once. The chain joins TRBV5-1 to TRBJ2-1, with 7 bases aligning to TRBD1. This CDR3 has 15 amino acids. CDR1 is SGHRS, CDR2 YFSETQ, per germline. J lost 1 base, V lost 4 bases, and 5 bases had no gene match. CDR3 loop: CASSPGQRSYNEQFF. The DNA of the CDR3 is TGCGCCAGCAGCCCGGGACAGAGGTCCTACAATGAGCAGTTCTTC.

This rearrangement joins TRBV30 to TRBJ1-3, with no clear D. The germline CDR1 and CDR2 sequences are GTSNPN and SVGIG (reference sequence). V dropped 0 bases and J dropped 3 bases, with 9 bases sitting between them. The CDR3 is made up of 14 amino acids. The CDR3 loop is CAWSVLPFGNTIYF. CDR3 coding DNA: TGTGCCTGGAGTGTACTGCCCTTTGGAAACACCATATATTTT.

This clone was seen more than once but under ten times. DNA for the CDR3: TGTGCCAGCAGAAGGGGGCGAAGCTCCTACAATGAGCAGTTCTTC. The encoded protein is CASRRGRSSYNEQFF. The gene calls are TRBV28 and TRBJ2-1; TRBD1 aligns across 7 bases. Germline V gene sequence: CDR1 MDHEN, CDR2 SYDVKM. The length of the CDR3 is 15 residues. V lost 6 bases to trimming and J lost 0 bases; unmatched junction nucleotides: 5.

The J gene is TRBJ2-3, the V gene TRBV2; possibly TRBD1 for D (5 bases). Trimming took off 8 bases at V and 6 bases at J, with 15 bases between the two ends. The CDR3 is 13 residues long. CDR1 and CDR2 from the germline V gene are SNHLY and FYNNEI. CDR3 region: CASSQGESDTQYF. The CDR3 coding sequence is TGTGCCAGCTCACAAGGGGAATCTGATACGCAGTATTTT.

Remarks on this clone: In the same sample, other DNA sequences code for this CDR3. CDR3 amino acids: CASRWEGEETQYF. In DNA, the CDR3 is TGTGCCAGTAGATGGGAGGGGGAGGAGACCCAGTACTTC. V gene TRBV27 combines with J gene TRBJ2-5; the D gene is possibly TRBD2 (7 bases). The germline CDR1 and CDR2 sequences are MNHEY and SMNVEV (reference sequence). V was cut by 9 bases and J by 5 bases, with 16 bases left in between. The CDR3 consists of 13 residues.